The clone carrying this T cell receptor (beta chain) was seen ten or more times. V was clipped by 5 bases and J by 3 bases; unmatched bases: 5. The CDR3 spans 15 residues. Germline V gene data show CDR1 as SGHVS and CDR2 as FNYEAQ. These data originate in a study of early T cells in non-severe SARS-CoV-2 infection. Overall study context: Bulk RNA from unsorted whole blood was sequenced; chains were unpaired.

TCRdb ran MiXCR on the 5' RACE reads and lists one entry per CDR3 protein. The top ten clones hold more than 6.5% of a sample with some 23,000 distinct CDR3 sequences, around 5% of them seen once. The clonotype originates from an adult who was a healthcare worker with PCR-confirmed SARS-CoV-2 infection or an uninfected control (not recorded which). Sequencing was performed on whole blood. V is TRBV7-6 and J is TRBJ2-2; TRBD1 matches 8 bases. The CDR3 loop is CASSVPGQDTGELFF. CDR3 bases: TGTGCCAGCAGCGTACCGGGACAGGACACCGGGGAGCTGTTTTTT.